The sample holds a few counts of the clone carrying this T cell receptor beta chain. Antigen: not known. The sample originates from a study of T-cell memory formation after mild COVID-19. Study-wide results and limits: CD8+ contracting clones occupied EMRA, while CD4+ ones occupied mainly CM and EM. Contracting clones from day 15 to 85 had balanced CD4/CD8; later expanders favoured CD4+. Whether second-wave clones peaking at day 37 were SARS-CoV-2 specific went unconfirmed.

UMIs and sample barcodes were carried by the TCR alpha and TCR beta cDNA libraries that 5'RACE produced using constant-segment primers. A single record per CDR3 protein comes from TCRdb applying MiXCR to the 5' RACE reads. The sample carries about 390,000 distinct CDR3 sequences, under 25% recorded once. The V and J ends lost 6 bases and 4 bases, in that order; junction bases with no gene match: 6. The CDR3 consists of 14 residues. The sequenced sample consisted of PBMCs or a T cell subset sorted from them (not recorded which). The chain uses TRBV12-3 or TRBV12-4 and TRBJ1-2, with 9 bases matching TRBD1. The receptor was isolated from an adult woman who had mild COVID-19 (a few samples of this study predate the infection). Cell type and time point are not known. For the CDR3, the DNA is TGTGCCAGCAGGTTTCAACAGGGGGCCTATGGCTACACCTTC. Translation gives CASRFQQGAYGYTF.